These 27 T cell receptor beta chains came from one sample sequenced in a study of blood T cells in healthy people across ages. It was with a sample-barcoded 5' primer and a J-beta primer mix that a second PCR of roughly 6 to 12 cycles was run. A single record per CDR3 protein comes from TCRdb applying MiXCR to the 5' RACE reads. The sample has about 1,500,000 distinct CDR3 sequences; 28% are singletons. The sample taken for sequencing was blood. The receptors were sampled from a woman younger than 45 in good health.

V and J are TRBV7-9 and TRBJ1-6; the match to TRBD1 covers 7 bases. The CDR3 sequence is 14 residues long. Germline assignment: CDR1 SEHNR and CDR2 FQNEAQ (reference sequence). Trimming took 6 bases from V and 5 from J; bases not matched to a gene: 4. In nucleotides, the CDR3 is TGTGCCAGCAGGGAGGGGGCCAATAATTCACCCCTCCACTTT. Its translation is CASREGANNSPLHF.

Concerning this clonotype itself: At one boundary the junction diverges from the germline segment, which might be a read error. The chain joins TRBV20-1 to TRBJ2-7, with 7 nucleotides matching TRBD1. Germline CDR1 DFQATT, CDR2 SNEGSKA (reference sequence). This CDR3 has 14 residues. CDR3 amino acids: CSARPGQVDYGQYF. The CDR3 DNA follows: TGCAGTGCTAGACCAGGACAGGTAGACTACGGGCAGTACTTC.

This clonotype was counted many times. The gene calls are TRBV15 and TRBJ2-7; the match to TRBD2 covers 10 bases. Trimming took 5 bases from V and 2 from J; bases not matched to a gene: 6. The CDR3 contains 15 residues. Germline loops: CDR1 LNHNV, CDR2 YYDKDF (reference sequence). CDR3 in amino acids: CATSFGTSAAYEQYF. CDR3 DNA sequence: TGTGCCACCAGCTTCGGGACTAGCGCGGCCTACGAGCAGTACTTC.

V is TRBV7-2 and J is TRBJ2-1; 9 bases fit TRBD2. The J call is doubtful: the DNA matches TRBJ2-7 better. Germline V gene lookup returns CDR1 SGHTA and CDR2 FQGNSA. CDR3 size: 17 residues. This chain's CDR3 is CASSLAEAGGPFNEQYF. CDR3 nucleotides: TGTGCCAGCAGCTTAGCGGAGGCGGGAGGGCCGTTCAATGAGCAGTACTTC.

This rearrangement joins TRBV6-6 to TRBJ1-5, with 9 bases matching TRBD1. After removal of 5 bases from V and 3 bases from J, the junction contained 11 bases not matched to a gene. CDR1 is MNHNY, CDR2 SVGAGI, per germline (reference sequence). CDR3 length equals 17 residues. The CDR3 nucleotides read TGTGCCAGCAGTACAACAGGGGGCTATAGGGTCAATCAGCCCCAGCATTTT. Residues: CASSTTGGYRVNQPQHF.

CDR3 loop: CAITSGTGRNTIYF. CDR3 nucleotide sequence: TGTGCCATCACTTCTGGGACAGGCCGAAACACCATATATTTT. This rearrangement joins TRBV10-3 to TRBJ1-3; TRBD1 matches 8 bases. The ends lost 7 bases at V and 5 bases at J; junction bases unmatched: 7. Germline V gene sequence: CDR1 ENHRY, CDR2 SYGVKD. This CDR3 is 14 amino acids long.

This clonotype came up many times. CDR3 coding DNA: TGCGCCAGCAGCTTGGAGGTCGGGGGTTACAATGAGCAGTTCTTC. It translates to CASSLEVGGYNEQFF. V gene TRBV5-1 combines with J gene TRBJ2-1; TRBD2 is a possible D gene (6 bases). The CDR3 loop spans 15 amino acids. Per germline, CDR1 SGHRS and CDR2 YFSETQ. V was clipped by 0 bases and J by 4 bases, with 11 bases between them.

The V call is TRBV30, the J call TRBJ1-6; tentative D call: TRBD1 (6 bases). The CDR3 sequence is 13 residues long. V lost 5 bases and J lost 10, with 15 bases in between. Looked up from germline, CDR1 is GTSNPN and CDR2 is SVGIG (reference sequence). This CDR3 reads CAWGGRGRSPLHF. The CDR3 nucleotides are TGTGCCTGGGGCGGCCGGGGGCGGTCACCCCTCCACTTT. Filled out from reference TRBV30 and TRBJ1-6, the complete variable domain reads SQTIHQWPATLVQPVGSPLSLECTVEGTSNPNLYWYRQAAGRGLQLLFYSVGIGQISSEVPQNLSASRPQDRQFILSSKKLLLSDSGFYLCAWGGRGRSPLHFGNGTRLTVT.

The sample holds many counts of this clonotype. J is TRBJ2-4 and V is TRBV5-1; D gene ambiguous. CDR1 is SGHRS, CDR2 YFSETQ, per germline. V lost 0 bases and J 2 bases, leaving 3 bases between the germline ends. CDR3 length equals 13 residues. DNA of the CDR3: TGCGCCAGCAGCTTGGAATCCAAAAACATTCAGTACTTC. Amino acid sequence: CASSLESKNIQYF.

J is TRBJ1-1 and V is TRBV12-3 or TRBV12-4; unclear D gene. V was clipped by 3 bases and J by 4 bases, with 9 bases between them. The CDR3 spans 13 residues. CDR3 in DNA: TGTGCCAGCAGTTTGAAGAAGACCACTGAAGCTTTCTTT. Its protein is CASSLKKTTEAFF.

This clonotype was observed many times. The genes are TRBV28 and TRBJ2-5, with 7 bases aligning to TRBD2. This CDR3 comprises 13 residues. V was pared by 5 bases and J by 5 bases, with 5 bases of the junction left unmatched. Germline V CDR1 and CDR2: MDHEN, SYDVKM. DNA for the CDR3: TGTGCCAGCAGTCCCCGGGGGGTTGAGACCCAGTACTTC. This encodes CASSPRGVETQYF. The variable domain in full, completed from reference TRBV28 and TRBJ2-5, reads DVKVTQSSRYLVKRTGEKVFLECVQDMDHENMFWYRQDPGLGLRLIYFSYDVKMKEKGDIPEGYSVSREKKERFSLILESASTNQTSMYLCASSPRGVETQYFGPGTRLLVL.

This chain links TRBV10-3 with TRBJ2-7, with 8 bases matching TRBD2. Trimming removed 4 bases from V and 4 bases from J; junction bases left unmatched: 6. The CDR3 has 14 amino acids. The germline gives CDR1 ENHRY, CDR2 SYGVKD. The DNA for the CDR3 is TGTGCCATCAGTGGATTTTCGGGGGGGTACGAGCAGTACTTC. This gives the protein CAISGFSGGYEQYF.

The CDR3 sequence: CASSRNSHSTDTQYF. In DNA form, the CDR3 reads TGCGCCAGCAGCCGGAACAGCCATAGCACAGATACGCAGTATTTT. V usage is TRBV4-3 and J usage is TRBJ2-3; D gene unclear. This CDR3 has 15 amino acids. From germline, CDR1 is LGHNA and CDR2 YSLEER. The germline V and J ends were trimmed by 4 bases and 0 bases, with 11 bases remaining between them.

This clonotype came up many times. One end of the junction varies from germline; a read error may be responsible. This chain joins TRBV20-1 and TRBJ2-1, with 10 positions matching TRBD2. The CDR3 is 14 residues long. Per the germline V gene, CDR1 is DFQATT and CDR2 is SNEGSKA (reference sequence). The CDR3, as DNA: TGCAGTTCTAGGGATAGGACTAGCGGAAATGAGCAGTTCTTC. This translates into CSSRDRTSGNEQFF.

The genes are TRBV9 and TRBJ2-1, with 11 bases aligning to TRBD2. V gave up 0 bases and J gave up 7 bases; unmatched junction bases: 6. The germline V gene encodes CDR1 SGDLS and CDR2 YYNGEE. CDR3 length equals 16 residues. DNA for the CDR3: TGTGCCAGCAGCGTAGAGGCTAGCGGGGGGTCGAATGAGCAGTTCTTC. The encoded protein is CASSVEASGGSNEQFF.

The V call is TRBV18, the J call TRBJ2-1; no clear D. The tail of the sequence fits TRBJ2-7 better, so the J call may be wrong. The germline V gene has CDR1 KGHSH and CDR2 LQKENI. The CDR3 runs to 14 residues. CDR3 sequence (DNA): TGTGCCAGCTCATTTTCAACGGCCTACAATGAGCAGTACTTC. Translating gives CASSFSTAYNEQYF.

The genes are TRBV5-1 and TRBJ2-7; 10 positions match TRBD1. There are 17 residues in the CDR3. CDR1 is SGHRS and CDR2 is YFSETQ in the germline V gene. Losses at the gene ends were 0 bases for V and 2 bases for J; bases not matched to a gene: 8. CDR3 DNA sequence: TGCGCCAGCAGCTTGGAGGGGACGGGACAGGGGCCCTACGAGCAGTACTTC. Translated: CASSLEGTGQGPYEQYF.

The chain employs TRBV25-1 and TRBJ1-1; TRBD1 is a possible D gene (5 bases). The V end lost 3 bases, the J end lost 5 bases, and 16 bases lay between the germline ends. Germline V gene lookup returns CDR1 MGHDK and CDR2 SYGVNS. The CDR3 has 15 residues. The CDR3 sequence: CASSDTSRDYTEAFF. CDR3 nucleotides: TGTGCCAGCAGTGATACAAGCAGGGATTATACTGAAGCTTTCTTT.

Ten or more counts support this clonotype. An end of the junction does not agree with germline; a read error may underlie this. J is TRBJ2-7 and V is TRBV20-1, with TRBD2 identical over 9 bases. This CDR3 has 13 amino acids. Germline lookup yields CDR1 DFQATT and CDR2 SNEGSKA (reference sequence). CDR3 sequence (DNA): TGCAGTCCTTTGCGGGGGGGCTCCCACGAGCAGTACTTC. Translation: CSPLRGGSHEQYF.

This clonotype was seen a few times. This chain uses TRBV30 with TRBJ2-2; TRBD1 aligns across 9 bases. The CDR3 contains 14 residues. The ends lost 1 base at V and 8 bases at J; junction bases unmatched: 5. The germline CDR1 and CDR2 sequences are GTSNPN and SVGIG (reference sequence). CDR3 sequence (DNA): TGTGCCTGGAGTGGGGGACAGGGTTATGGGGAGCTGTTTTTT. This codes for CAWSGGQGYGELFF.

As for this clonotype: A much larger clone is a single base away; this may be a read error. This chain links TRBV6-1 with TRBJ2-5, with D hard to call. The germline CDR1 and CDR2 sequences are MNHNS and SASEGT. The CDR3 extends over 12 amino acids. Trimming took off 2 bases at V and 12 bases at J, with 13 bases between the two ends. The CDR3 sequence is CASSERQVGKYF. CDR3 bases: TGTGCCAGCAGTGAAAGGCAGGTGGGCAAGTACTTC.

This clonotype has only a few counts. The gene calls are TRBV24-1 and TRBJ2-1; 11 bases line up with TRBD2. V shed 4 bases and J 6 bases; nucleotides not matched to a gene: 7. CDR1 KGHDR and CDR2 SFDVKD come from the germline V gene. The CDR3 has 16 amino acids. The CDR3 is CATSDPGLADSNEQFF. The CDR3, as DNA: TGTGCCACCAGTGACCCGGGACTAGCGGATTCCAATGAGCAGTTCTTC.

Comment on this clonotype: A clone one base away is much larger, so this may be a read error. This rearrangement joins TRBV7-2 to TRBJ2-5; 10 nucleotides line up with TRBD1. The CDR3 loop spans 15 amino acids. The germline gives CDR1 SGHTA, CDR2 FQGNSA. V lost 1 base and J lost 11; bases outside the gene matches: 10. In DNA form, the CDR3 reads TGTGCCAGCAGCTTAGAGGACAGGGGGTGGAATGAGCAGTACTTC. Its protein is CASSLEDRGWNEQYF.

This clonotype appeared a few times. The chain recombines TRBV5-1 with TRBJ2-1; the D gene is possibly TRBD2 (5 bases). CDR1 is SGHRS, CDR2 YFSETQ, per germline. Trimming removed 5 bases at V and 0 bases at J, with 15 bases between. The CDR3 has 16 amino acids. CDR3 sequence: CASRSESGNSYNEQFF. The CDR3, as DNA: TGCGCCAGCAGATCAGAGAGCGGTAACTCCTACAATGAGCAGTTCTTC.

The chain recombines TRBV6-5 with TRBJ1-1, with 7 bases lining up with TRBD1. Germline V gives CDR1 MNHEY, CDR2 SVGAGI. Unmatched junction bases numbered 1, after V lost 2 bases and J lost 4 bases. The CDR3 covers 13 residues. The CDR3 is CASSYPGGTEAFF. CDR3 nucleotide sequence: TGTGCCAGCAGTTACCCAGGGGGCACTGAAGCTTTCTTT.

This clonotype has just a few counts. The V call is TRBV9, the J call TRBJ2-3, with a possible D match to TRBD2 (6 bases). Germline CDR1 reads SGDLS; CDR2 reads YYNGEE. The CDR3 spans 15 residues. V lost 0 bases, J lost 1 base, and 9 bases lay in between. This CDR3 reads CASSVVASGTDTQYF. The DNA of the CDR3 is TGTGCCAGCAGCGTAGTGGCTAGCGGCACAGATACGCAGTATTTT.

Comment on this clonotype: The junction departs from germline at one end; a sequencing error may be responsible. The chain has TRBV9 and TRBJ1-2; TRBD1 aligns across 9 bases. This CDR3 has 14 amino acids. Germline V gives CDR1 SGDLS, CDR2 YYNGEE. As DNA, the CDR3 is TGTACCAGCAGCTCCGGGACAGGGAGCTATGGCTACACCTTC. Protein: CTSSSGTGSYGYTF.